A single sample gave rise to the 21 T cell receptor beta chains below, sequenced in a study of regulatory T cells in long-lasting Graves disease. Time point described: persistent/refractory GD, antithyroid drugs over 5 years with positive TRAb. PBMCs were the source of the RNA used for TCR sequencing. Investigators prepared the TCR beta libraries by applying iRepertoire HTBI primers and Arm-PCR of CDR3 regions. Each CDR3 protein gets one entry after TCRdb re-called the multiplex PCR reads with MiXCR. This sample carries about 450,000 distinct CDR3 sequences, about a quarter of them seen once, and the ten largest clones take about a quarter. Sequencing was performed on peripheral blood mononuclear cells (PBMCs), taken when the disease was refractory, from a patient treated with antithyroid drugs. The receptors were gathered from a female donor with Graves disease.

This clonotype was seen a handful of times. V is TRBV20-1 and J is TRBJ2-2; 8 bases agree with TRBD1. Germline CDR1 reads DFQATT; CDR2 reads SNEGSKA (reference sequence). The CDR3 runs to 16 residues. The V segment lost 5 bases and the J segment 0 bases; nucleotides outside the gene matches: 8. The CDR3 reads CSALDRESPNTGELFF. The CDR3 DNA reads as TGCAGTGCTTTGGACAGGGAGAGCCCGAACACCGGGGAGCTGTTTTTT.

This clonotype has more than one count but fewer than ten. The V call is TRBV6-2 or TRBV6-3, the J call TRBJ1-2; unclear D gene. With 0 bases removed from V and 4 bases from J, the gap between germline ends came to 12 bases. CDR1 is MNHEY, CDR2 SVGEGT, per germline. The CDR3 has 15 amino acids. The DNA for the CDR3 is TGTGCCAGCAGTTACTCGAACGGACCATTCTATGGCTACACCTTC. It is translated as CASSYSNGPFYGYTF.

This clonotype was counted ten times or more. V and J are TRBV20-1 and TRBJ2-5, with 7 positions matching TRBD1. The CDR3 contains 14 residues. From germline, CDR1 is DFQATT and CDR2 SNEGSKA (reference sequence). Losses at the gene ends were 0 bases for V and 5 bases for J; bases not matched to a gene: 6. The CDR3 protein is CSARDGDRGETQYF. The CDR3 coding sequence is TGCAGTGCTAGAGATGGGGACAGAGGGGAGACCCAGTACTTC.

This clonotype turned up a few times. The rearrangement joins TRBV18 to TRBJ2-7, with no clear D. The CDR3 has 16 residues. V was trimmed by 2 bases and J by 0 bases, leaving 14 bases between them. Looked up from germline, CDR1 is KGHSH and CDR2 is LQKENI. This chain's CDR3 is CASSPMSSVSSYEQYF. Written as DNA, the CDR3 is TGTGCCAGCTCACCAATGTCCAGCGTGAGCTCCTACGAGCAGTACTTC.

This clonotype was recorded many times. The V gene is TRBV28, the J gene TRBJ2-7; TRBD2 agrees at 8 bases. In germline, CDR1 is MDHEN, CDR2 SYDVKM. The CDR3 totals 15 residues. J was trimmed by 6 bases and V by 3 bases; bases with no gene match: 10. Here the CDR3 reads CASSLDQRELGEQYF. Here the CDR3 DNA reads TGTGCCAGCAGTTTGGACCAGCGGGAGCTCGGCGAGCAGTACTTC.

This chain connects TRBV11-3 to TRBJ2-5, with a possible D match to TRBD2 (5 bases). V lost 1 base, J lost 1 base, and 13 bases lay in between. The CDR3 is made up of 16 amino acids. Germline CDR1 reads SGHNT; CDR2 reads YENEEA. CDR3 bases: TGTGCCAGCAGCTTAGGAGGGCTTGGCGGCCAAGAGACCCAGTACTTC. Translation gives CASSLGGLGGQETQYF.

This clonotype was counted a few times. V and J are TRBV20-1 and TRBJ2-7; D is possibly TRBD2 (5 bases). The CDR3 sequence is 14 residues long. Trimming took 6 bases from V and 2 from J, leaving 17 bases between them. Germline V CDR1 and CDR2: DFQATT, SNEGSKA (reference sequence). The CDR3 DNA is TGCAGTGCACACCGCGGGCCCAACCCCTACGAGCAGTACTTC. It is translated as CSAHRGPNPYEQYF.

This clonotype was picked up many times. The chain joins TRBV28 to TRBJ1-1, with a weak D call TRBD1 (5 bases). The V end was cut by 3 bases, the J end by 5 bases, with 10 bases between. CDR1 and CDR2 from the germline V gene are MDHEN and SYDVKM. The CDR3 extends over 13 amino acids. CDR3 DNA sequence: TGTGCCAGCAGTTTGCCAGGGCAGACTGAAGCTTTCTTT. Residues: CASSLPGQTEAFF.

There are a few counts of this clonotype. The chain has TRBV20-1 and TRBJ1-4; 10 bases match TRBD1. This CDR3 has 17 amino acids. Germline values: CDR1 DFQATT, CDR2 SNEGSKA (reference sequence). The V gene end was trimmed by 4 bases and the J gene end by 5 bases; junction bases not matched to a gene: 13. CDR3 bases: TGCAGTGCTATGACCGGGACAGGGGTTCTGACGAATGAAAAACTGTTTTTT. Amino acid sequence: CSAMTGTGVLTNEKLFF.

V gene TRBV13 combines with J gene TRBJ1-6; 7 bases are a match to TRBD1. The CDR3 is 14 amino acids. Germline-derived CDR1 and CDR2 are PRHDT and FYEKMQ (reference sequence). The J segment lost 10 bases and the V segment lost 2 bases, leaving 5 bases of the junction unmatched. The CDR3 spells CASSLRQGGSPLHF. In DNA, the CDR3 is TGTGCCAGCAGCTTAAGACAGGGTGGGTCACCCCTCCACTTT.

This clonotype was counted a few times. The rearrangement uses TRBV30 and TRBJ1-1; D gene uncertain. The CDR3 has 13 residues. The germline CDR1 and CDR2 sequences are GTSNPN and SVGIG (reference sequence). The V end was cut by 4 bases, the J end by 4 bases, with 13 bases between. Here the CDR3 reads CAWNLAQGTEAFF. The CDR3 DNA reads TGTGCCTGGAACCTCGCCCAAGGCACTGAAGCTTTCTTT.

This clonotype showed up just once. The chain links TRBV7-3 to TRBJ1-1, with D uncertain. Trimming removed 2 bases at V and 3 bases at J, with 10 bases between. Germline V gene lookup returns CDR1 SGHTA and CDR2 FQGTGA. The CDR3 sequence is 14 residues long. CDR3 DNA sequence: TGTGCCAGCAGCTTAGGGTCAGGCCACACTGAAGCTTTCTTT. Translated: CASSLGSGHTEAFF.

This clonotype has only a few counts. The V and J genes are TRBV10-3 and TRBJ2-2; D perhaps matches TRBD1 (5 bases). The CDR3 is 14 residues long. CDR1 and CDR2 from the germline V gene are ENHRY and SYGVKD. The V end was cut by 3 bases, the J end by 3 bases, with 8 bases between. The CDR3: CAISETTDTGELFF. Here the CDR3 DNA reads TGTGCCATCAGTGAAACGACAGACACCGGGGAGCTGTTTTTT.

The CDR3 region has the DNA TGCAGTGCTAGAGATCCGACAGTCTACGAGCAGTACTTC. It codes for CSARDPTVYEQYF. The V call is TRBV20-1, the J call TRBJ2-7; D is possibly TRBD1 (5 bases). The V end was cut by 0 bases, the J end by 3 bases, with 9 bases between. Per germline, CDR1 DFQATT and CDR2 SNEGSKA (reference sequence). The CDR3 totals 13 residues.

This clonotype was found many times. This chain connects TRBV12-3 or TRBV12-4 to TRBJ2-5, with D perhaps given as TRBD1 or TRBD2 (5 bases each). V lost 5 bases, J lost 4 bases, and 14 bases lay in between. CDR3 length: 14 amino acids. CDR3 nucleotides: TGTGCCAGCAGTCCGGACGGGGCGAGAGAGACCCAGTACTTC. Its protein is CASSPDGARETQYF.

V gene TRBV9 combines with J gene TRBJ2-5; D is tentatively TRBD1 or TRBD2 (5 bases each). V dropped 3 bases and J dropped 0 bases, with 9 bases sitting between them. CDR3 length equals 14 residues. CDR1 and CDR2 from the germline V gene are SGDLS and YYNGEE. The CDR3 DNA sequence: TGTGCCAGCAGCGCGGGGACGTACCAAGAGACCCAGTACTTC. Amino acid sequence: CASSAGTYQETQYF.

This CDR3 is CASSDSPENTEAFF. CDR3 bases: TGTGCCAGCAGTGACTCGCCAGAAAACACTGAAGCTTTCTTT. This chain joins TRBV6-4 and TRBJ1-1; D call uncertain. Germline V lookup: CDR1 MRHNA, CDR2 SNTAGT. There are 14 residues in the CDR3. V gave up 0 bases and J gave up 2 bases, with 7 bases separating them.

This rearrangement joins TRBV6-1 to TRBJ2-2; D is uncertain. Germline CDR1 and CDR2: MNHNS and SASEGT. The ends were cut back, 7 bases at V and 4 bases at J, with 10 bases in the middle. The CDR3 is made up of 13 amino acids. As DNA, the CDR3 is TGTGCCAGCACTCCCGGTTTCACCGGGGAGCTGTTTTTT. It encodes CASTPGFTGELFF.

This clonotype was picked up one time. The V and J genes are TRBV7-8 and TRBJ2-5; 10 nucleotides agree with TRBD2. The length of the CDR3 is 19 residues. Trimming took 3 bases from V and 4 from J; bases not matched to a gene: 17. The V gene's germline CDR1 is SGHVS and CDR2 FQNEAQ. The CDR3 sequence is CASSFFPGLSGRASETQYF. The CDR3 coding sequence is TGTGCCAGCAGCTTTTTCCCGGGGCTAAGCGGGAGGGCCTCAGAGACCCAGTACTTC.

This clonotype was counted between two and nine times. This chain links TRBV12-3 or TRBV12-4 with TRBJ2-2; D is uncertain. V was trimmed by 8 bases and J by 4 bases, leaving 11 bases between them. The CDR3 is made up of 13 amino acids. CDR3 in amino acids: CASRAEFTGELFF. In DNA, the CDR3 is TGTGCCAGCCGGGCGGAATTCACCGGGGAGCTGTTTTTT.

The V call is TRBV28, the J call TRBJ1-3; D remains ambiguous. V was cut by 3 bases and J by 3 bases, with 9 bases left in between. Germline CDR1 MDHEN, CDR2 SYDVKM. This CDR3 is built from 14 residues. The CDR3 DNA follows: TGTGCCAGCAGTTTCTCGGTAAATGGAAACACCATATATTTT. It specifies CASSFSVNGNTIYF.